This TCR beta chain appears in the sequencing data of a study of shared clonotypes between healthy human individuals. This clone was detected once. Replicate PCRs run on sorted subsets employed 200 ng DNA, around 31,000 T cell genomes. The data were produced by immunoSEQ multiplex PCR, yet TCRdb's version contains in-frame clones alone and is incomplete. The sample has about 680,000 clones; roughly 70% are singletons. The receptor comes from a woman aged 25 to 45 in good health. Sample: memory CD4+ T cells sorted from blood. As for subset: CD45RA-negative fraction.

The CDR3 DNA reads TGTGCCAGCAGCTTAAGTCCGGGGATGAACACTGAAGCTTTCTTT. It is translated as CASSLSPGMNTEAFF. The chain joins TRBV7-3 to TRBJ1-1; D gene uncertain. Trimming took off 1 base at V and 0 bases at J, with 9 bases between the two ends. Germline assignment: CDR1 SGHTA and CDR2 FQGTGA. The length of the CDR3 is 15 residues.